This T cell receptor beta chain was documented in a study of T cells in Graves' hyperthyroidism and ophthalmopathy. The CDR3 extends over 14 amino acids. Germline V CDR1 and CDR2: PRHDT, FYEKMQ (reference sequence). Trimming took off 0 bases at V and 6 bases at J, with 9 bases between the two ends. TCR beta CDR3 sequences were amplified from RNA transcripts. RT-PCR in the first round (using the HTBI primer set) targeted the TCR CDR3. TCRdb re-analysed the multiplex PCR reads in MiXCR, keeping a single row per CDR3 protein. Of more than 300,000 distinct CDR3 sequences detected, approximately 18% appear once; the ten largest clones hold about 38%. Diagnoses were established using clinical symptoms, serum thyroxine and TRAb, thyroid ultrasound and orbital computed tomography. There are many counts of this clonotype.

The TCR was taken from a young man with Graves' ophthalmopathy. Material for sequencing was blood. V gene TRBV13 combines with J gene TRBJ1-5; D possibly corresponds to TRBD1 (6 bases). The CDR3 DNA reads as TGTGCCAGCAGCTTAGGCAGGGGTGCTCAGCCCCAGCATTTT. Protein: CASSLGRGAQPQHF. The full variable domain, with the rest looked up from reference TRBV13 and TRBJ1-5, is AAGVIQSPRHLIKEKRETATLKCYPIPRHDTVYWYQQGPGQDPQFLISFYEKMQSDKGSIPDRFSAQQFSDYHSELNMSSLELGDSALYFCASSLGRGAQPQHFGDGTRLSIL.